A selection of T cell receptor beta chains follows, all from one sample in a study of blood T cell repertoires in COVID-19. Assay: immunoSEQ multiplex PCR; the TCRdb copy retains only in-frame clones and omits some. Among around 25,000 clones, 73% were seen once, and the ten largest hold roughly a fifth. What was sequenced was peripheral blood. These receptors were taken from a human donor in a cohort sampled during active or convalescent COVID-19. Both conserved end residues are part of each CDR3. D genes are given only for firm matches. The size of a clone is reported for some rows only, either as once, few or many, or as a class for expanded clones.

V gene	D gene	clone size	J gene	CDR3 DNA	CDR3 protein
TRBV4-2	-	-	TRBJ2-3	TGTGCCAGCAGCCCGGCGGTGGGTGAGGCGCAGTATTTT	CASSPAVGEAQYF
TRBV7-8	TRBD2	-	TRBJ2-5	TGTGCCAGCAGCTTAGTAGAACTAGCGGGAGAAAGACCCCAAGAGACCCAGTACTTC	CASSLVELAGERPQETQYF
TRBV18	TRBD2	-	TRBJ2-3	TGTGCCAGCTCACCGAGACTAGCGGGAGAACGCACAGATACGCAGTATTTT	CASSPRLAGERTDTQYF
TRBV10-2	-	medium-sized	TRBJ2-7	TGCGCCAGCAGTCGGGGGGCGCCCTACGAGCAGTACTTC	CASSRGAPYEQYF
TRBV18	TRBD1	-	TRBJ2-2	TGTGCCAGCTCGCCCTCGACAGGGGTCGTTACCGGGGAGCTGTTTTTT	CASSPSTGVVTGELFF
TRBV12-3/TRBV12-4	-	once	TRBJ1-1	TGTGCCAGCAGCCCGGGAGGGAGTACTGAAGCTTTCTTT	CASSPGGSTEAFF
TRBV12-3/TRBV12-4	-	once	TRBJ1-2	TGTGCCAGCAGTTTCGGAGGGGCTGGCTACACCTTC	CASSFGGAGYTF
TRBV30	TRBD2	-	TRBJ2-4	TGTGCCTGGAGACGACTAGCGGGAAACATTCAGTACTTC	CAWRRLAGNIQYF
TRBV18	-	once	TRBJ2-7	TGTGCCAGCTCACCACCGGATAGACATTCCTACGAGCAGTACTTC	CASSPPDRHSYEQYF
TRBV4-1	TRBD1	-	TRBJ1-2	TGCGCCAGCAGCCGTTGGACAGGGGGCTACTATGGCTACACCTTC	CASSRWTGGYYGYTF
TRBV19	TRBD1	-	TRBJ1-1	TGTGCCAGTAGTTACTGGACAGGAGTGGGGAGCACTGAAGCTTTCTTT	CASSYWTGVGSTEAFF
TRBV6-2/TRBV6-3	TRBD2	-	TRBJ2-3	TGTGCCAGCACCCCTAACGGGCTAGCGGGAGGAGTGGGGACCGATACGCAGTATTTT	CASTPNGLAGGVGTDTQYF
TRBV18	-	-	TRBJ1-2	TGTGCCAGCTCACCAGGGAGCGACTATGGCTACACCTTC	CASSPGSDYGYTF
TRBV19	TRBD1	-	TRBJ1-5	TGTGCCAGCCGGACAGGGAGGAATCAGCCCCAGCATTTT	CASRTGRNQPQHF
TRBV9	TRBD1	-	TRBJ1-1	TGTGCCAGCAGCGTAGCGGCAGGGGGCATGAACACTGAAGCTTTCTTT	CASSVAAGGMNTEAFF
TRBV24-1	-	-	TRBJ2-1	TGTGCCACCAGTGATACAAGGCGGAAATACAATGAGCAGTTCTTC	CATSDTRRKYNEQFF
TRBV3-1/TRBV3-2	-	-	TRBJ1-5	TGTGCCAGCAGCCCCCAGGGAAGTGGCAATCAGCCCCAGCATTTT	CASSPQGSGNQPQHF
TRBV5-6	TRBD1	few	TRBJ1-1	TGTGCCAGCAGCTTGGGACAGGGGGCTGTTAGGAACACTGAAGCTTTCTTT	CASSLGQGAVRNTEAFF
TRBV7-6	-	-	TRBJ1-4	TGTGCCAGCAGCATCGGGACTCCTCCAACTAATGAAAAACTGTTTTTT	CASSIGTPPTNEKLFF
TRBV5-5	-	-	TRBJ1-1	TGTGCCAGCAGCTTGGAACGGGGTCAGGTCACTGAAGCTTTCTTT	CASSLERGQVTEAFF
TRBV11-1	TRBD2	-	TRBJ2-3	TGTGCCAGCAGCTCCCTAGCGGGGGGGTTAGATACGCAGTATTTT	CASSSLAGGLDTQYF
TRBV7-9	TRBD2	once	TRBJ2-5	TGTGCCAGCAGCTTAGTAGCGGGGGGCGGAGAGACCCAGTACTTC	CASSLVAGGGETQYF
TRBV9	-	-	TRBJ2-1	TGTGCCAGCAGCGGTACAGGGAGCTCCTACAATGAGCAGTTCTTC	CASSGTGSSYNEQFF
TRBV5-1	-	-	TRBJ2-3	TGCGCCAGCAGCCTGAACAGACGCACAGATACGCAGTATTTT	CASSLNRRTDTQYF
TRBV3-1/TRBV3-2	-	-	TRBJ1-2	TGTGCCAGCAGCCCGGGGGGAGGTGGCTACACCTTC	CASSPGGGGYTF
TRBV27	-	-	TRBJ2-1	TGTGCCAGCAGTTCCCTTCAGGGATTTAGGGATGAGCAGTTCTTC	CASSSLQGFRDEQFF